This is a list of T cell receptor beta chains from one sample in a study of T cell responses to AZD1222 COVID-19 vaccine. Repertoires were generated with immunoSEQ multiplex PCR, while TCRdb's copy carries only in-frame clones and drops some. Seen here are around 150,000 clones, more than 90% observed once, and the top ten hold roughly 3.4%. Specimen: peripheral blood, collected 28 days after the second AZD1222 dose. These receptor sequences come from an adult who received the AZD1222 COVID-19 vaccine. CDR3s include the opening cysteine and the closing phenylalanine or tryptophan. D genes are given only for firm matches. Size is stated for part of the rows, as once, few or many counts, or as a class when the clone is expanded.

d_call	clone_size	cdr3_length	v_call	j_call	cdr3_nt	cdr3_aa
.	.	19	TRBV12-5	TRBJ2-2	TGTGCTAGTGGTTTGGACAACCGATCCAGGGAAGAGTACACCGGGGAGCTGTTTTTT	CASGLDNRSREEYTGELFF
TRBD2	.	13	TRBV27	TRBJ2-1	TGTGCCAGCAGTGGGACTAGCGGGAGACCAACGTTCTTC	CASSGTSGRPTFF
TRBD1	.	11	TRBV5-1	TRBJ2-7	TGCGCCAGCAAGGGGGCTTACGAGCAGTACTTC	CASKGAYEQYF
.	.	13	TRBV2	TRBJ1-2	TGTGCCAGCAGTGAAGGCCCCAGGTTTGGCTACACCTTC	CASSEGPRFGYTF
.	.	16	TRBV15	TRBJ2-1	TGTGCCACCAGCAGAGATACCGCAGGGTCAGGGAATGAGCAGTTCTTC	CATSRDTAGSGNEQFF
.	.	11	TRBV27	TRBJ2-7	TGTGCCAGCAGCTCTACCTACGAGCAGTACTTC	CASSSTYEQYF
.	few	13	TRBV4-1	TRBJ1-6	TGCGCCAGCAGCCAAACCGGATATTCACCCCTCCACTTT	CASSQTGYSPLHF
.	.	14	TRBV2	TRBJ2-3	TGTGCCAGCAGTGAGCCTCTTACCACAGATACGCAGTATTTT	CASSEPLTTDTQYF
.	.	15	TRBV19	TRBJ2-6	TGTGCCAGTAGTATCGGGGCGGCTGGGGCCAACGTCCTGACTTTC	CASSIGAAGANVLTF
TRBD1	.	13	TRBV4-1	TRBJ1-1	TGCGCCAGCAGCCGAGACAGGGGGCGGGAAGCTTTCTTT	CASSRDRGREAFF
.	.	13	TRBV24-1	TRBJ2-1	TGTGCCACCAGTGATTTTCCGTTAGGTGAGCAGTTCTTC	CATSDFPLGEQFF
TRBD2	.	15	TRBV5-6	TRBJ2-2	TGTGCCAGCAGTTTCTCGACTAGCGGGAGCGGGGAGCTGTTTTTT	CASSFSTSGSGELFF
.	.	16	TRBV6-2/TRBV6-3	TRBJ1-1	TGTGCCAGCAGTTACCCCCCTACCAGATTGAACACTGAAGCTTTCTTT	CASSYPPTRLNTEAFF
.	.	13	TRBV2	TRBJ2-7	TGTGCCAGCACTGGGTCAGGGGAGGGGGAGCAGTACTTC	CASTGSGEGEQYF
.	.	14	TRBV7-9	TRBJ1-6	TGTGCCAGCAGCTTGGGACGGGATAATTCACCCCTCCACTTT	CASSLGRDNSPLHF
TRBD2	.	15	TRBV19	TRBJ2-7	TGTGCCAGTAGTTATGGCGCTAGCGGATCGTACGAGCAGTACTTC	CASSYGASGSYEQYF
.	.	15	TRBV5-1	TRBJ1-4	TGCGCCAGCCAGAGGTCGGGGGCGGACGATGAAAAACTGTTTTTT	CASQRSGADDEKLFF
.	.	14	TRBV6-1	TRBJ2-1	TGTGCCAGCAGTGAGACGGGGTCCTACAATGAGCAGTTCTTC	CASSETGSYNEQFF
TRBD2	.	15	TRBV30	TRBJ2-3	TGTGCCTCCGCCGGGACTAGCGGGCGCACAGATACGCAGTATTTT	CASAGTSGRTDTQYF
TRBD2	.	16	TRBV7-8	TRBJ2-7	TGTGCCAGCAGCGCACGCCCACTAGCGGGAGTTCCCGAGCAGTACTTC	CASSARPLAGVPEQYF
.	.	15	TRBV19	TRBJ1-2	TGTGCCAGTAGTCCCTCTGGGTATAGGGGCTATGGCTACACCTTC	CASSPSGYRGYGYTF
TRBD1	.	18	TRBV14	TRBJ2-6	TGTGCCAGCAGCGCAAGGAGACAGGGTGGCTCTGGGGCCAACGTCCTGACTTTC	CASSARRQGGSGANVLTF
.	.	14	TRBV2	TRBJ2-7	TGTGCCAGCAGTATGGGACTCCTCCCCCACGAGCAGTACTTC	CASSMGLLPHEQYF
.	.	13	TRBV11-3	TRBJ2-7	TGTGCCAGCAGCCTTCCACTCTCCTACGAGCAGTACTTC	CASSLPLSYEQYF
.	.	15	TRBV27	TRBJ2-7	TGTGCCAGCAGTTTAATAGCTGACGAATCCTACGAGCAGTACTTC	CASSLIADESYEQYF
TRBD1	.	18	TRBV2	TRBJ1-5	TGTGCCAGCAGTCCCTACTACCGACAGGGAGGATTATTTCAGCCCCAGCATTTT	CASSPYYRQGGLFQPQHF
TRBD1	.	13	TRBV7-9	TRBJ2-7	TGTGCCAGCAGCCTCACAGGGGGCCACGAGCAGTACTTC	CASSLTGGHEQYF
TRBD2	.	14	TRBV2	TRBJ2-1	TGTGCCAGCATGCTAGCGGGAGAGCACAATGAGCAGTTCTTC	CASMLAGEHNEQFF
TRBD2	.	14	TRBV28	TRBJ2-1	TGTGCCAGCAGTTTCGGGGGGGTAGTGGGTGAGCAGTTCTTC	CASSFGGVVGEQFF
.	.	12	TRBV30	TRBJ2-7	TGTGCCTGGAGTGTAAGGCATAGCGAGCAGTACTTC	CAWSVRHSEQYF
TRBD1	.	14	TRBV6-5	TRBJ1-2	TGTGCCAGCAGCGAGACAGGGGGCTTGGAAGGCTACACCTTC	CASSETGGLEGYTF
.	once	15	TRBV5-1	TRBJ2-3	TGCGCCAGCAGTTCGACGGGAGCCAGTACAGATACGCAGTATTTT	CASSSTGASTDTQYF
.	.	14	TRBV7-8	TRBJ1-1	TGTGCCAGCAGGACCGGAAACAGGAACACTGAAGCTTTCTTT	CASRTGNRNTEAFF
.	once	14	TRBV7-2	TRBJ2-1	TGTGCCAGCAGCGAAAGAACAAGGGGGGATGAGCAGTTCTTC	CASSERTRGDEQFF
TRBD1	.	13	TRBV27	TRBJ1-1	TGTGCCAGCAGAACAGGGGGTGGGACTGAAGCTTTCTTT	CASRTGGGTEAFF